What follows are 7 T cell receptor beta chains derived from one specimen sequenced in a study of control samples from healthy donors and cancer patients. The table came from immunoSEQ multiplex PCR; TCRdb's copy has only in-frame clones and leaves some out. The sample consists of around 130,000 clones, 89% of them appearing once. The material sequenced was blood. The receptors were gathered from a man aged 50-60 years in good health.

This clone was picked up one time. The chain carries TRBV27 and TRBJ2-6; D gene uncertain. CDR3 length equals 17 residues. V shed 3 bases and J shed 0 bases, with 12 bases lying between them. Germline CDR1 and CDR2: MNHEY and SMNVEV (reference sequence). In DNA, the CDR3 is TGTGCCAGCAGTTTCCAGGTCGAGAGCTCTGGGGCCAACGTCCTGACTTTC. Translating it yields CASSFQVESSGANVLTF.

The V gene is TRBV25-1, the J gene TRBJ2-5; TRBD1 matches at 9 bases. This CDR3 comprises 14 residues. V was pared by 4 bases and J by 3 bases, with 3 bases of the junction left unmatched. The germline gives CDR1 MGHDK, CDR2 SYGVNS. CDR3: CASSGGDREETQYF. In DNA form, the CDR3 reads TGTGCCAGCAGTGGCGGGGACAGGGAAGAGACCCAGTACTTC.

The chain is built from TRBV5-1 and TRBJ2-2, with D perhaps matching TRBD1 (6 bases). V was shortened by 8 bases and J by 3 bases, with 26 bases between the two germline ends. CDR1 is SGHRS and CDR2 is YFSETQ in the germline V gene. This CDR3 has 18 amino acids. The CDR3 bases are TGCGCCAGTACGCAGGGGCGCCGAACCCGTCTTGACACCGGGGAGCTGTTTTTT. Protein product: CASTQGRRTRLDTGELFF.

The V and J genes are TRBV5-1 and TRBJ2-7; 9 bases align to TRBD1. Germline V gene sequence: CDR1 SGHRS, CDR2 YFSETQ. V lost 3 bases and J lost 5; bases outside the gene matches: 3. The CDR3 sequence is 13 residues long. CDR3 in amino acids: CASSSRTGDEQYF. CDR3 DNA sequence: TGCGCCAGCAGCTCGAGGACAGGGGACGAGCAGTACTTC.

This clone was detected only a few times. V usage is TRBV7-9 and J usage is TRBJ1-1; D gene uncertain. V was cut by 2 bases and J by 1 base, with 14 bases left in between. The CDR3 totals 16 residues. Germline CDR1 is SEHNR and CDR2 is FQNEAQ (reference sequence). CDR3 sequence: CASSLSRYPWNTEAFF. The DNA of the CDR3 is TGTGCCAGCAGCTTATCCCGATACCCATGGAACACTGAAGCTTTCTTT.

The CDR3 nucleotides read TGCAGCGTTGGACCCCCTACAGAAAAACTGTTTTTT. Protein: CSVGPPTEKLFF. This sequence joins TRBV29-1 and TRBJ1-4, with no clear D. Trimming pared 4 bases from V and 8 bases from J, leaving 11 bases between. Germline values: CDR1 SQVTM, CDR2 ANQGSEA. The CDR3 is made up of 12 amino acids.

V gene TRBV15 combines with J gene TRBJ1-4, with D possibly being TRBD1 (5 bases). This CDR3 spans 14 amino acids. Trimming shortened V by 1 base and J by 7 bases, and 10 bases separated the two germline ends. Per germline, CDR1 LNHNV and CDR2 YYDKDF (reference sequence). The CDR3 sequence is CATSRGRGGEKLFF. CDR3 DNA: TGTGCCACCAGCAGAGGGAGGGGCGGTGAAAAACTGTTTTTT.